These T cell receptor beta chains were read from a single sample in a study of post-analysis software for immune sequencing data. TCRdb fed the PCR reads into MiXCR, producing one record per CDR3 protein. The table records about 820,000 distinct CDR3 sequences, around 50% of them present only once. Sequencing was done on a sample of blood. The receptors were gathered from a girl between 10 and 17 years old with multiple sclerosis. Each CDR3 is given without its conserved first and last residue. Fields, in order: CDR3 length, V gene, J gene, CDR3 protein.

12	TRBV3-1	TRBJ1-2	ASSPGAFYYGYT
13	TRBV2	TRBJ2-1	ASSGLAGFTGEQF
12	TRBV9	TRBJ2-3	ASSVDPNQNTQY
14	TRBV20-1	TRBJ2-1	SARDPGSSGRDEQF
13	TRBV10-3	TRBJ2-1	AISEDGDRGDEQF
13	TRBV4-1	TRBJ1-2	ASSQVTGTGYGYT
11	TRBV2	TRBJ2-3	ASIPVGRNTQY
11	TRBV7-9	NA	ASSLAGQETQF
12	TRBV29-1	TRBJ2-7	SAGGGHYSYEQY
11	TRBV13	NA	ASSLRSGDIQY
13	TRBV11-2	TRBJ1-5	ASSLSLDRGQPQH
13	TRBV20-1	TRBJ2-3	SARGWAIRTDTQY
17	TRBV7-8	TRBJ2-1	ASSLRGGPGLAGDNEQF
13	TRBV12-3/TRBV12-4	TRBJ2-7	ASSLRGAGSYEQY
15	TRBV5-1	TRBJ2-7	ASSLHSATGPPYEQY
14	TRBV9	TRBJ2-5	ASSIYSSGVAETQY
14	TRBV7-9	TRBJ2-7	ASSLALGQTAYEQY
12	TRBV4-1	TRBJ1-2	AGSQDGRSYGYT
10	TRBV20-1	TRBJ1-1	SPEGTNAEAF
15	TRBV6-6	TRBJ2-7	ASSPQAGLAGTYEQY
10	TRBV5-1	TRBJ2-1	ASSTPLGGQF
12	TRBV29-1	TRBJ2-3	SVGGTAVTDTQY
9	TRBV4-1	TRBJ2-3	ASSQDDTQY
12	TRBV12-3/TRBV12-4	TRBJ2-1	ASSWREGDNEQF
12	TRBV7-3	NA	ASSRRTGGDEQF
16	TRBV20-1	TRBJ2-7	SASQLPGLAGAGNEQY
12	TRBV20-1	TRBJ2-1	SAGLRRTYNEQF
15	TRBV6-2/TRBV6-3	TRBJ2-1	AGSYQSVGLADNEQF
13	TRBV2	TRBJ2-1	ASSEESRGTYEQF
11	TRBV29-1	TRBJ2-5	SKPRQAQETQY
11	TRBV29-1	TRBJ2-5	SVPTLARETQY
13	TRBV9	TRBJ2-3	ASSFGTPRTDTQY
15	TRBV15	TRBJ2-1	ATSRLLAGRPGNEQF
12	TRBV14	TRBJ2-7	ASSNYRVSYEQY
12	TRBV9	TRBJ2-1	ASSVEAYYNEQF
11	TRBV5-5	TRBJ2-7	ASSFDREGEQY
13	TRBV5-1	TRBJ2-3	ASILTVGSTDTQY
13	TRBV5-6	TRBJ1-1	ASSLIGRMNTEAF
13	TRBV20-1	TRBJ1-2	SARDRQDWYYGYT
13	TRBV5-1	TRBJ1-5	ASSPTGGAGQPQH
11	TRBV12-5	TRBJ1-2	ASGFHTQGGYT
11	TRBV9	TRBJ2-5	ASSVTSGETQY
14	TRBV5-1	TRBJ2-5	ASSLAGLAGKETQY
9	TRBV6-5	TRBJ2-7	ATQKSYEQY
15	TRBV4-1	TRBJ2-5	ASSQGTRVSLQETQY
12	TRBV20-1	TRBJ2-7	SALDQLRSVWEY
10	TRBV20-1	TRBJ2-3	SARRLGDTQY
12	TRBV7-2	TRBJ1-4	ASSHGTPNEKLF
17	TRBV5-6	TRBJ2-4	ASSFPDRGSRGLGNIQY
15	TRBV12-3/TRBV12-4	TRBJ2-5	ASSLGTSGRAVETQY
11	TRBV20-1	NA	SARVDGSYEQY
12	TRBV5-1	TRBJ2-7	ASSLDGQDYEQY
13	TRBV6-6	TRBJ2-2	ASSSDRGGLWELF
13	TRBV20-1	TRBJ2-3	SARGSGGYTDTQY